Each of the 32 T cell receptor beta chains below was sequenced from the same sample in a study of regulatory T cells in long-lasting Graves disease. Regarding time point: newly diagnosed GD, antithyroid drugs for less than 3 months. TCR sequences were obtained from RNA taken from PBMCs. In building TCR beta libraries, iRepertoire HTBI primers were used together with Arm-PCR of CDR3 regions. One entry per CDR3 protein, called by TCRdb with MiXCR from the multiplex PCR reads. The data show about 560,000 distinct CDR3 sequences, 15% to 20% seen once. This same sample was also part of a study on T cells in Graves' hyperthyroidism and ophthalmopathy.

This sample comprised peripheral blood mononuclear cells (PBMCs), obtained at new diagnosis, from a patient treated with antithyroid drugs. The receptors here all came from a man aged 18 to 35 with Graves disease.

This clonotype was counted many times. J is TRBJ2-7 and V is TRBV7-9; D possibly corresponds to TRBD1 (5 bases). V lost 5 bases, J lost 7 bases, and 18 bases lay in between. Germline lookup yields CDR1 SEHNR and CDR2 FQNEAQ (reference sequence). The CDR3 loop spans 14 amino acids. CDR3 sequence reads: CASSGYRSVEEQYF. CDR3 sequence (DNA): TGTGCCAGCAGCGGATACAGGAGCGTGGAGGAGCAGTACTTC.

CDR3 DNA sequence: TGCAGTGCTAGAGGGGACACCAACACTGAAGCTTTCTTT. It specifies CSARGDTNTEAFF. The chain is built from TRBV20-1 and TRBJ1-1; possibly TRBD1 for D (6 bases). Germline CDR1 reads DFQATT; CDR2 reads SNEGSKA (reference sequence). The CDR3 runs 13 residues. Deletions cut 1 base from V and 2 bases from J, with 8 bases between.

This clonotype has just a few counts. The rearrangement uses TRBV5-4 and TRBJ2-3, with 10 nucleotides matching TRBD2. This CDR3 comprises 11 residues. After removal of 4 bases from V and 14 bases from J, the junction contained 4 bases not matched to a gene. Germline V lookup: CDR1 SGHNT, CDR2 YYREEE (reference sequence). The CDR3 sequence: CASSVGLAWYF. CDR3 nucleotides: TGTGCCAGCAGCGTGGGACTAGCGTGGTATTTT. The variable domain in full, completed from reference TRBV5-4 and TRBJ2-3, reads ETGVTQSPTHLIKTRGQQVTLRCSSQSGHNTVSWYQQALGQGPQFIFQYYREEENGRGNFPPRFSGLQFPNYSSELNVNALELDDSALYLCASSVGLAWYFGPGTRLTVL.

This clonotype showed up many times. V gene TRBV28 combines with J gene TRBJ2-5; TRBD2 matches at 15 bases. V shed 3 bases, J shed 4 bases, and the junction held 12 bases outside the gene matches. Germline CDR1 and CDR2: MDHEN and SYDVKM. The CDR3 spans 19 residues. In nucleotides, the CDR3 is TGTGCCAGCAGTTTCCCCCGGACTAGCGGGAGGGCCCATCCAGAGACCCAGTACTTC. It yields the protein CASSFPRTSGRAHPETQYF.

This chain links TRBV18 with TRBJ2-7, with D possibly matching TRBD2 (5 bases). Germline CDR1 reads KGHSH; CDR2 reads LQKENI. With 3 bases removed from V and 0 bases from J, the gap between germline ends came to 9 bases. The CDR3 consists of 14 residues. In nucleotides, the CDR3 is TGTGCCAGCTCACCGGGAGCCTCCTCCTACGAGCAGTACTTC. This sequence encodes CASSPGASSYEQYF.

A few counts support this clonotype. The chain is built from TRBV4-1 and TRBJ1-5; D uncertain. Trimming removed 0 bases from V and 3 bases from J, with 3 bases in between. Looked up from germline, CDR1 is MGHRA and CDR2 is YSYEKL. The CDR3 runs to 13 residues. DNA of the CDR3: TGCGCCAGCAGCCAAGATCCCAATCAGCCCCAGCATTTT. Protein product: CASSQDPNQPQHF.

The V call is TRBV20-1, the J call TRBJ2-7, with D perhaps being TRBD1 or TRBD2 (6 bases each). The V gene lost 0 bases and the J gene lost 6 bases, with 15 bases spanning the gap. The CDR3 spans 14 residues. Germline lookup yields CDR1 DFQATT and CDR2 SNEGSKA (reference sequence). The CDR3 here is CSARDRIGGGEQYF. Written as DNA, the CDR3 is TGCAGTGCTAGAGATAGGATAGGAGGGGGCGAGCAGTACTTC.

This clonotype was counted at least ten times. The chain links TRBV12-3 or TRBV12-4 to TRBJ2-5; D is unclear. The CDR3 is made up of 12 amino acids. Trimming cost V 3 bases and J 4 bases, with 6 bases left between them. CDR3 sequence (DNA): TGTGCCAGCAGTTTTACCCCAGAGACCCAGTACTTC. Protein: CASSFTPETQYF.

Comment on this clonotype: A read error is likely, as this CDR3 ends without the conserved phenylalanine or tryptophan. The chain carries TRBV12-3 or TRBV12-4 and TRBJ2-6; D tentatively fits TRBD1 or TRBD2 (6 bases each). The CDR3 spans 15 residues. The V gene lost 7 bases and the J gene lost 0 bases, with 10 bases spanning the gap. The CDR3 sequence: CASNGGASGANVLTL. The CDR3 bases are TGTGCCAGCAACGGGGGCGCCTCTGGGGCCAACGTCCTGACTCTC.

There are many counts of this clonotype. The V call is TRBV20-1, the J call TRBJ2-5, with D tentatively TRBD1 (7 bases). The CDR3 is made up of 12 amino acids. The germline V gene has CDR1 DFQATT and CDR2 SNEGSKA (reference sequence). The V end was cut by 6 bases, the J end by 5 bases, with 13 bases between. The CDR3 DNA sequence: TGCAGTGCCGACGCAGGGGGGGAGACCCAGTACTTC. Translation gives CSADAGGETQYF.

This clonotype was counted ten times or more. The rearrangement links TRBV7-9 to TRBJ2-7; 9 positions match TRBD1. Trimming removed 3 bases from V and 3 bases from J; junction bases left unmatched: 9. Germline V CDR1 and CDR2: SEHNR, FQNEAQ (reference sequence). CDR3 length: 16 residues. CDR3 nucleotide sequence: TGTGCCAGCAGCTTTCACCCCGGGACAGGGAGCTACGAGCAGTACTTC. Translating gives CASSFHPGTGSYEQYF.

In its sample, this clonotype was seen many times. The V call is TRBV29-1, the J call TRBJ2-3, with D possibly matching TRBD1 (6 bases). The V gene lost 2 bases and the J gene lost 2 bases, with 17 bases spanning the gap. The germline V gene encodes CDR1 SQVTM and CDR2 ANQGSEA. The CDR3 runs to 16 residues. The CDR3 nucleotides are TGCAGCGTTGAAACAGGGTTAGGTGACCCCACAGATACGCAGTATTTT. As protein: CSVETGLGDPTDTQYF.

This clonotype was detected many times. The chain links TRBV20-1 to TRBJ2-5; D is tentatively TRBD1 or TRBD2 (6 bases each). Trimming took off 3 bases at V and 5 bases at J, with 19 bases between the two ends. This CDR3 is 15 amino acids long. Germline-derived CDR1 and CDR2 are DFQATT and SNEGSKA (reference sequence). This chain's CDR3 is CSASPGAPKEETQYF. In DNA form, the CDR3 reads TGCAGTGCTAGTCCGGGGGCCCCAAAGGAGGAGACCCAGTACTTC.

The chain couples TRBV6-1 to TRBJ2-5; 9 bases align to TRBD1. The CDR3 covers 15 residues. Germline V CDR1 and CDR2: MNHNS, SASEGT. The J segment lost 5 bases and the V segment lost 6 bases, leaving 10 bases of the junction unmatched. CDR3 sequence reads: CASRRDRDREETQYF. The CDR3 bases are TGTGCCAGCAGACGGGACAGGGACCGGGAGGAGACCCAGTACTTC.

Ten or more counts support this clonotype. The genes are TRBV7-2 and TRBJ2-1, with TRBD2 matching 8 bases. Trimming cost V 5 bases and J 4 bases; bases outside gene matches: 10. The CDR3 consists of 16 residues. Germline assignment: CDR1 SGHTA and CDR2 FQGNSA. CDR3 DNA sequence: TGTGCCAGCAGCCCCGGGGGGGGGGGAGGATACAATGAGCAGTTCTTC. Protein sequence: CASSPGGGGGYNEQFF.

This clonotype was observed at least ten times. The V and J genes are TRBV5-1 and TRBJ2-1; the match to TRBD2 covers 7 bases. CDR3 length: 15 amino acids. The germline V gene has CDR1 SGHRS and CDR2 YFSETQ. The J segment lost 10 bases and the V segment lost 7 bases, leaving 17 bases of the junction unmatched. Written as DNA, the CDR3 is TGCGCCAGCTTGCCCGGAGGACTAGAATCTCGAGAGCAGTTCTTC. It encodes CASLPGGLESREQFF. Complete variable domain (other parts from reference TRBV5-1 and TRBJ2-1): KAGVTQTPRYLIKTRGQQVTLSCSPISGHRSVSWYQQTPGQGLQFLFEYFSETQRNKGNFPGRFSGRQFSNSRSEMNVSTLELGDSALYLCASLPGGLESREQFFGPGTRLTVL.

This clonotype was detected ten times or more. The rearrangement joins TRBV12-3 or TRBV12-4 to TRBJ2-7; D is perhaps TRBD2 (5 bases). The V and J ends lost 5 bases and 6 bases respectively, with 14 bases between them. CDR3 length equals 13 residues. This chain's CDR3 is CASSPRDLGEQYF. The CDR3 nucleotides read TGTGCCAGCAGTCCTCGGGATCTGGGCGAGCAGTACTTC.

This clonotype was detected only a few times. This chain connects TRBV18 to TRBJ1-3, with TRBD1 matching over 8 bases. After removal of 4 bases from V and 0 bases from J, the junction contained 5 bases not matched to a gene. Per the germline V gene, CDR1 is KGHSH and CDR2 is LQKENI. The CDR3 sequence is 16 residues long. This CDR3 is CASSQGQADSGNTIYF. CDR3 DNA: TGTGCCAGCTCACAGGGACAGGCGGACTCTGGAAACACCATATATTTT.

This clonotype was seen ten or more times. V is TRBV20-1 and J is TRBJ2-1; 8 bases agree with TRBD1. With 3 bases clipped from V and 4 bases from J, the junction kept 14 bases outside the gene matches. The CDR3 covers 17 residues. Looked up from germline, CDR1 is DFQATT and CDR2 is SNEGSKA (reference sequence). The chain's CDR3 is CSASFPDRAPGYNEQFF. Written as DNA, the CDR3 is TGCAGTGCTAGTTTTCCGGACAGGGCCCCAGGATACAATGAGCAGTTCTTC.

The table lists this clonotype with a few counts. V is TRBV13 and J is TRBJ1-1; 7 bases fit TRBD1. Germline V CDR1 and CDR2: PRHDT, FYEKMQ (reference sequence). The CDR3 has 16 amino acids. Losses at the gene ends were 1 base for V and 0 bases for J; bases not matched to a gene: 5. This CDR3 reads CASSLDTGAMNTEAFF. CDR3 in DNA: TGTGCCAGCAGCTTAGACACAGGGGCCATGAACACTGAAGCTTTCTTT. The full variable domain, completed using reference TRBV13 and TRBJ1-1, is AAGVIQSPRHLIKEKRETATLKCYPIPRHDTVYWYQQGPGQDPQFLISFYEKMQSDKGSIPDRFSAQQFSDYHSELNMSSLELGDSALYFCASSLDTGAMNTEAFFGQGTRLTVV.

Only a few counts were recorded for this clonotype. Given a much more abundant clone one base away, this may be a read error. The V and J genes are TRBV11-2 and TRBJ1-2; D is unresolved. There are 15 residues in the CDR3. CDR1 is SGHAT, CDR2 FQNNGV, per germline. The CDR3 sequence: CASSLDSGTNYGCTF. CDR3 DNA: TGTGCCAGCAGCTTAGATTCGGGAACGAACTATGGCTGCACCTTC.

The chain links TRBV7-8 to TRBJ1-2, with D uncertain. The V gene lost 1 base and the J gene lost 1 base, with 19 bases spanning the gap. The CDR3 has 18 residues. CDR1 and CDR2 from the germline V gene are SGHVS and FQNEAQ. The CDR3 is CASSLVGPTSTINYGYTF. The CDR3 bases are TGTGCCAGCAGCTTAGTTGGACCCACATCAACCATTAACTATGGCTACACCTTC.

Only a few counts were recorded for this clonotype. This rearrangement joins TRBV19 to TRBJ2-7; 7 bases match TRBD2. The CDR3 length is 14 residues. Looked up from germline, CDR1 is LNHDA and CDR2 is SQIVND (reference sequence). J gave up 2 bases and V 1 base, and 2 bases lay outside the gene matches. CDR3 DNA sequence: TGTGCCAGTAGTATAGCGGGAGGTCCCTACGAGCAGTACTTC. Translation gives CASSIAGGPYEQYF.

This sequence joins TRBV6-1 and TRBJ1-2; D remains ambiguous. V lost 6 bases, J lost 8 bases, and 16 bases lay in between. Germline V CDR1 and CDR2: MNHNS, SASEGT. This CDR3 has 13 amino acids. Written as DNA, the CDR3 is TGTGCCAGCAGACCCCGGTATCCTTGGGGCTACACCTTC. Protein product: CASRPRYPWGYTF.

The rearrangement joins TRBV5-6 to TRBJ2-1; 11 bases agree with TRBD2. The CDR3 consists of 15 residues. Germline V gene data show CDR1 as SGHDT and CDR2 as YYEEEE. The V gene end was trimmed by 4 bases and the J gene end by 8 bases; junction bases not matched to a gene: 8. CDR3 DNA: TGTGCCAGCAGCCCCGGGACTAGCGGTTTATATGAGCAGTTCTTC. It specifies CASSPGTSGLYEQFF. Using reference TRBV5-6 and TRBJ2-1 for the parts outside the CDR3, the full variable domain is DAGVTQSPTHLIKTRGQQVTLRCSPKSGHDTVSWYQQALGQGPQFIFQYYEEEERQRGNFPDRFSGHQFPNYSSELNVNALLLGDSALYLCASSPGTSGLYEQFFGPGTRLTVL.

This clonotype was picked up many times. CDR3 in amino acids: CASSWTGGQPQHF. The CDR3 DNA is TGTGCCAGCAGCTGGACAGGGGGTCAGCCCCAGCATTTT. The chain joins TRBV12-3 or TRBV12-4 to TRBJ1-5; 10 nucleotides match TRBD1. Trimming removed 6 bases from V and 6 bases from J; junction bases left unmatched: 2. This CDR3 spans 13 amino acids.

This clonotype turned up a few times. DNA for the CDR3: TGTGCCAGCAGCACCCGACTAGCGGGACGCACAGATACGCAGTATTTT. Protein product: CASSTRLAGRTDTQYF. The chain is built from TRBV13 and TRBJ2-3; 11 bases are shared with TRBD2. V was clipped by 5 bases and J by 1 base; unmatched bases: 5. This CDR3 is 16 amino acids long. Germline V gives CDR1 PRHDT, CDR2 FYEKMQ (reference sequence).

This chain connects TRBV28 to TRBJ1-4; D gene ambiguous. CDR3 length equals 16 residues. The germline V gene has CDR1 MDHEN and CDR2 SYDVKM. Trimming took 5 bases from V and 5 from J, leaving 18 bases between them. In DNA, the CDR3 is TGTGCCAGCAGTCCGCTGGGTTGGAGGGCAAATGAAAAACTGTTTTTT. Amino acid sequence: CASSPLGWRANEKLFF.

This clonotype has a count of ten or more. The chain recombines TRBV6-1 with TRBJ2-5; 15 nucleotides match TRBD2. CDR1 and CDR2 (germline): MNHNS, SASEGT. The CDR3 has 18 residues. Germline trimming cut 2 bases from V and 2 bases from J; bases unmatched to any gene: 6. CDR3 in DNA: TGTGCCAGCAGTGAATATGGACTAGCGGGAGGGAGACAAGAGACCCAGTACTTC. It codes for CASSEYGLAGGRQETQYF.

The sample holds many counts of this clonotype. The V gene is TRBV5-1, the J gene TRBJ2-1; D gene uncertain. V dropped 3 bases and J dropped 0 bases, with 10 bases sitting between them. The CDR3 contains 15 residues. Germline V gives CDR1 SGHRS, CDR2 YFSETQ. CDR3 nucleotide sequence: TGCGCCAGCAGCTCCCTTCCCGACTCCTACAATGAGCAGTTCTTC. Translation gives CASSSLPDSYNEQFF.

Many counts were recorded for this clonotype. The rearrangement joins TRBV3-1 to TRBJ1-2, with D perhaps TRBD1 (6 bases). Germline lookup yields CDR1 LGHDT and CDR2 YNNKEL (reference sequence). Trimming removed 0 bases at V and 4 bases at J, with 12 bases between. This CDR3 has 15 amino acids. CDR3 residues: CASSQDDRPSYGYTF. CDR3 sequence (DNA): TGTGCCAGCAGCCAAGATGACAGGCCCTCCTATGGCTACACCTTC.

There are many counts of this clonotype. The genes are TRBV10-3 and TRBJ2-3; 10 bases align to TRBD1. The CDR3 spans 16 residues. Per the germline V gene, CDR1 is ENHRY and CDR2 is SYGVKD. J lost 3 bases, V lost 7 bases, and 10 bases had no gene match. CDR3 protein: CAITPTGQGGTDTQYF. CDR3 coding DNA: TGTGCCATCACCCCAACTGGACAGGGGGGGACAGATACGCAGTATTTT.